This T cell receptor (beta chain) was identified during a study of blood T cell repertoires in COVID-19. Study summary: Donors in the United States, Italy and Spain gave samples during acute or convalescent COVID-19. PBMCs, B-cell-depleted T cells, or T cells were the source of the cDNA or gDNA that made up the material.

Sequencing was performed with immunoSEQ multiplex PCR; in TCRdb, only in-frame clones are kept and a portion is missing. The data contain around 95,000 clones, 80% of them singletons. The sample holds one count of this clone. The source is a woman between 65 and 79 years old with acute or convalescent COVID-19. The sample comprised peripheral blood.

The CDR3 loop is CASSLGGGYYNEQFF. DNA of the CDR3: TGTGCCAGCAGCTTAGGTGGGGGGTACTACAATGAGCAGTTCTTC. The chain is built from TRBV11-2 and TRBJ2-1, with D perhaps TRBD2 (6 bases). Trimming removed 1 base from V and 3 bases from J, with 10 bases in between. Germline V gene sequence: CDR1 SGHAT, CDR2 FQNNGV. This CDR3 spans 15 amino acids.